This T cell receptor (beta chain) was recorded in a study of cytomegalovirus exposure and HLA in healthy donors. Whole-study results and caveats: It was 164 TCR beta chains that were listed as cytomegalovirus-associated. In a later analysis, 15,000 to 20,000 TCR beta sequences were associated with HLA alleles at 0.05 false discovery rate. Productive rates of about 90% or about 30% were seen for most TCR beta V segments in an earlier analysis.

PCR primers comprised 60 Vbeta and 13 Jbeta primers. Study processing details: Unique TCR beta chains numbered approximately 80 million in a later analysis, with around 10 million shared. Profiled with immunoSEQ multiplex PCR; TCRdb holds only in-frame clones, not every one. V and J calls and clone size are those listed in that table; D and trimming were worked out from the DNA. The repertoire holds some 130,000 clones, with roughly 75% as singletons. Trimming removed 0 bases from V and 4 bases from J, with 15 bases in between. Germline V lookup: CDR1 ENHRY, CDR2 SYGVKD. This CDR3 region has 16 residues. This clone was recorded once. Its specificity is unknown.

The chain uses TRBV10-3 and TRBJ2-5; a possible D gene is TRBD1 (7 bases). The source material was PBMCs. This receptor was identified in a young man in good health. The CDR3 reads CAISESGLSGGETQYF. The CDR3 bases are TGTGCCATCAGTGAGTCTGGACTATCAGGGGGAGAGACCCAGTACTTC.